The 16 T cell receptor beta chains below all came from one sample that was sequenced in a study of shared clonotypes between healthy human individuals. It was CD45RO-negative cells, positively selected for CCR7, that made up naive CD8 cells, with terminally differentiated effector memory CD45RA+ cells excluded. Repertoires were generated with immunoSEQ multiplex PCR, while TCRdb's copy carries only in-frame clones and drops some. The table shows approximately 740,000 clones, with 80% to 95% occurring only once. Sequenced sample: naive CD8+ T cells sorted from blood. These receptors all stem from a man under 40 in good health.

This clone was seen ten or more times. The V gene is TRBV11-2, the J gene TRBJ2-7; TRBD2 is a possible D gene (6 bases). Germline CDR1 reads SGHAT; CDR2 reads FQNNGV. The CDR3 totals 13 residues. Trimming left V 10 bases short and J 5 bases short, with 18 bases between. The CDR3 DNA reads as TGTGCCACGGGGGTTTCTTCGGTCCACGAGCAGTACTTC. Residues: CATGVSSVHEQYF. The variable domain in full, with the rest retrieved from reference TRBV11-2 and TRBJ2-7, is EAGVAQSPRYKIIEKRQSVAFWCNPISGHATLYWYQQILGQGPKLLIQFQNNGVVDDSQLPKDRFSAERLKGVDSTLKIQPAKLEDSAVYLCATGVSSVHEQYFGPGTRLTVT.

The rearrangement joins TRBV5-1 to TRBJ1-1, with D uncertain. The ends were cut back, 2 bases at V and 2 bases at J, with 4 bases in the middle. The CDR3 totals 12 residues. Germline V CDR1 and CDR2: SGHRS, YFSETQ. CDR3 sequence reads: CASSLYNTEAFF. The CDR3 DNA follows: TGCGCCAGCAGCTTATATAACACTGAAGCTTTCTTT.

The V gene is TRBV11-2, the J gene TRBJ2-7, with TRBD1 matching over 8 bases. Trimming at V came to 1 base and at J to 2 bases, leaving 10 bases not matched to a gene. There are 17 residues in the CDR3. CDR1 and CDR2 (germline): SGHAT, FQNNGV. The CDR3 region has the DNA TGTGCCAGCAGCTTAGCAACACAGGGGGTATATCCCTACGAGCAGTACTTC. Amino acids: CASSLATQGVYPYEQYF.

The rearrangement joins TRBV5-1 to TRBJ2-7; D not resolved. Germline loops: CDR1 SGHRS, CDR2 YFSETQ. V gave up 0 bases and J gave up 7 bases, with 17 bases separating them. This CDR3 contains 15 residues. In DNA form, the CDR3 reads TGCGCCAGCAGCTTGGACTGGGGAACTTCGAGAGAGCAGTACTTC. Protein: CASSLDWGTSREQYF.

This sequence joins TRBV28 and TRBJ2-7; no firm D call. This CDR3 comprises 12 residues. V lost 6 bases and J lost 2, with 8 bases in between. Germline V gives CDR1 MDHEN, CDR2 SYDVKM. CDR3 sequence reads: CASRSEAYEQYF. Written as DNA, the CDR3 is TGTGCCAGCAGGTCGGAAGCCTACGAGCAGTACTTC.

The V call is TRBV29-1, the J call TRBJ2-7; tentative D call: TRBD2 (6 bases). This CDR3 contains 12 residues. Looked up from germline, CDR1 is SQVTM and CDR2 is ANQGSEA. V lost 3 bases, J lost 2 bases, and 8 bases lay in between. This CDR3 is CSVDGGTYEQYF. The CDR3 coding sequence is TGCAGCGTTGACGGGGGAACCTACGAGCAGTACTTC.

V and J are TRBV18 and TRBJ2-6; D is perhaps TRBD1 (6 bases). The V and J ends lost 2 bases and 0 bases respectively, with 11 bases between them. Germline loops: CDR1 KGHSH, CDR2 LQKENI. The CDR3 totals 17 residues. CDR3 nucleotides: TGTGCCAGCTCACCAAGCGCAGGGGCCTCTGGGGCCAACGTCCTGACTTTC. Protein: CASSPSAGASGANVLTF.

The V and J genes are TRBV7-9 and TRBJ1-1; D unclear. The ends were cut back, 3 bases at V and 3 bases at J, with 8 bases in the middle. The CDR3 loop spans 13 amino acids. CDR1 SEHNR and CDR2 FQNEAQ come from the germline V gene (reference sequence). The chain's CDR3 is CASSFGQDTEAFF. In nucleotides, the CDR3 is TGTGCCAGCAGCTTCGGGCAGGACACTGAAGCTTTCTTT.

The rearrangement joins TRBV6-5 to TRBJ2-7; D remains ambiguous. V was clipped by 4 bases and J by 4 bases, with 8 bases between them. The length of the CDR3 is 12 residues. CDR1 is MNHEY and CDR2 is SVGAGI in the germline V gene. The CDR3 DNA is TGTGCCAGCAGTTTTGGAGATTACGAGCAGTACTTC. Amino acids: CASSFGDYEQYF.

This sequence joins TRBV7-9 and TRBJ1-1; 10 positions agree with TRBD1. Unmatched junction bases numbered 6, after V lost 5 bases and J lost 3 bases. The CDR3 consists of 15 residues. Germline V gene lookup returns CDR1 SEHNR and CDR2 FQNEAQ (reference sequence). The CDR3 sequence: CASSGGTGVDTEAFF. The CDR3 nucleotides read TGTGCCAGCAGCGGGGGGACAGGGGTCGACACTGAAGCTTTCTTT.

A remark on this clone: This likely reflects a read error, since a far larger clone is one base away. The chain uses TRBV27 and TRBJ2-2; D is ambiguous. Trimming cost V 7 bases and J 0 bases, with 0 bases left between them. Germline CDR1 is MNHEY and CDR2 is SMNVEV (reference sequence). This CDR3 spans 11 amino acids. CDR3 residues: CASTNTGELFF. The CDR3 DNA sequence: TGTGCCAGCACGAACACCGGGGAGCTGTTTTTT.

Here the CDR3 DNA reads TGTGCCAGCAGCTTGGACAGGGAAGCGAACACCGGGGAGCTGTTTTTT. It translates to CASSLDREANTGELFF. This chain uses TRBV7-9 with TRBJ2-2, with TRBD1 matching 8 bases. Germline V gene lookup returns CDR1 SEHNR and CDR2 FQNEAQ (reference sequence). This CDR3 region has 16 residues. V shed 3 bases and J 0 bases; nucleotides not matched to a gene: 3. Full variable domain (outside the CDR3, taken from reference TRBV7-9 and TRBJ2-2): DTGVSQNPRHKITKRGQNVTFRCDPISEHNRLYWYRQTLGQGPEFLTYFQNEAQLEKSRLLSDRFSAERPKGSFSTLEIQRTEQGDSAMYLCASSLDREANTGELFFGEGSRLTVL.

The J gene is TRBJ1-1, the V gene TRBV28; possibly TRBD1 for D (5 bases). Germline V CDR1 and CDR2: MDHEN, SYDVKM. The CDR3 has 16 residues. V was clipped by 6 bases and J by 3 bases, with 20 bases between them. The CDR3 loop reads CASSPDLGFRDTEAFF. CDR3 in DNA: TGTGCCAGCAGCCCCGATTTGGGTTTCAGGGACACTGAAGCTTTCTTT.

The rearrangement links TRBV7-9 to TRBJ2-7, with 8 bases identical to TRBD1. The CDR3 totals 15 residues. V was clipped by 5 bases and J by 2 bases; unmatched bases: 8. Germline V gives CDR1 SEHNR, CDR2 FQNEAQ (reference sequence). CDR3 in DNA: TGTGCCAGCAGCCTCCTCCGGGACAGGCCCTACGAGCAGTACTTC. Translation: CASSLLRDRPYEQYF.

This sequence joins TRBV29-1 and TRBJ2-7, with 10 bases identical to TRBD2. This CDR3 is built from 16 residues. Germline V lookup: CDR1 SQVTM, CDR2 ANQGSEA. Trimming removed 0 bases from V and 4 bases from J; junction bases left unmatched: 9. CDR3: CSVEEWSGRAEYEQYF. In DNA, the CDR3 is TGCAGCGTTGAAGAATGGAGCGGGAGGGCCGAGTACGAGCAGTACTTC.

The chain combines TRBV7-9 with TRBJ1-2; a weak D match, TRBD1 (6 bases). The ends were cut back, 2 bases at V and 0 bases at J, with 13 bases in the middle. Germline V CDR1 and CDR2: SEHNR, FQNEAQ (reference sequence). There are 16 residues in the CDR3. CDR3: CASSLPDRRTNYGYTF. The CDR3 bases are TGTGCCAGCAGCTTACCCGACAGGAGAACTAACTATGGCTACACCTTC.